Each of the 20 T cell receptor beta chains below was sequenced from the same sample in a study of blood T cell repertoires in COVID-19. TCRdb keeps only in-frame clones here, not all; method: immunoSEQ multiplex PCR. The data hold approximately 170,000 clones, with 75% to 90% observed a single time. Sequenced material: peripheral blood. The receptors were sampled from a woman in her seventies with COVID-19, enrolled during active disease.

The rearrangement joins TRBV4-1 to TRBJ2-1, with 11 bases identical to TRBD2. Trimming took 0 bases from V and 4 from J; bases not matched to a gene: 5. CDR1 is MGHRA and CDR2 is YSYEKL in the germline V gene. This CDR3 is 17 amino acids long. The CDR3 protein is CASSQEGGLAAYNEQFF. The CDR3 DNA follows: TGCGCCAGCAGCCAAGAGGGGGGACTAGCGGCTTACAATGAGCAGTTCTTC.

The chain carries TRBV24-1 and TRBJ2-1; D uncertain. This CDR3 is built from 14 residues. The germline CDR1 and CDR2 sequences are KGHDR and SFDVKD. The V and J ends lost 5 bases and 3 bases respectively, with 10 bases between them. The chain's CDR3 is CATSAARYYNEQFF. CDR3 coding DNA: TGTGCCACCAGTGCGGCCAGGTACTACAATGAGCAGTTCTTC.

This chain uses TRBV4-3 with TRBJ1-6; 7 nucleotides agree with TRBD1. The CDR3 has 15 residues. V was pared by 0 bases and J by 6 bases, with 2 bases of the junction left unmatched. Germline assignment: CDR1 LGHNA and CDR2 YSLEER. In nucleotides, the CDR3 is TGCGCCAGCAGCCAAGAGCACAGGGGTAATTCACCCCTCCACTTT. It specifies CASSQEHRGNSPLHF.

The chain has TRBV28 and TRBJ1-5, with D possibly matching TRBD1 (5 bases). CDR1 is MDHEN and CDR2 is SYDVKM in the germline V gene. The length of the CDR3 is 16 residues. V lost 3 bases, J lost 3 bases, and 15 bases lay in between. CDR3 region: CASSLGGRGDNQPQHF. The CDR3, as DNA: TGTGCCAGCAGTTTGGGGGGAAGGGGTGACAATCAGCCCCAGCATTTT. The variable domain in full, completed from reference TRBV28 and TRBJ1-5, reads DVKVTQSSRYLVKRTGEKVFLECVQDMDHENMFWYRQDPGLGLRLIYFSYDVKMKEKGDIPEGYSVSREKKERFSLILESASTNQTSMYLCASSLGGRGDNQPQHFGDGTRLSIL.

This clone was seen a few times. This chain uses TRBV6-5 with TRBJ1-3; D perhaps matches TRBD1 (5 bases). The CDR3 runs 12 residues. Deletions cut 8 bases from V and 3 bases from J, with 8 bases between. CDR1 is MNHEY, CDR2 SVGAGI, per germline. This chain's CDR3 is CASGGFGNTIYF. Written as DNA, the CDR3 is TGTGCCAGCGGGGGGTTTGGAAACACCATATATTTT.

This chain connects TRBV6-5 to TRBJ2-5; possibly TRBD1 for D (6 bases). This CDR3 is 13 amino acids long. Germline V CDR1 and CDR2: MNHEY, SVGAGI. V gave up 6 bases and J gave up 9 bases, with 17 bases separating them. CDR3 DNA: TGTGCCAGCAGACCGACAGAAGAGGGGGCCCAGTACTTC. It is translated as CASRPTEEGAQYF.

This clone has a handful of counts. This chain links TRBV3-1 (or the pseudogene TRBV3-2) with TRBJ2-7; 8 positions match TRBD2. Losses at the gene ends were 0 bases for V and 2 bases for J; bases not matched to a gene: 12. CDR3 size: 18 residues. The germline gives CDR1 LGHDT, CDR2 YNNKEL (reference sequence). CDR3 DNA: TGTGCCAGCAGCCAAGAGAGACATTTAGGGACTAGGGCCTACGAGCAGTACTTC. Amino acid sequence: CASSQERHLGTRAYEQYF.

V and J are TRBV6-6 and TRBJ2-5, with TRBD2 identical over 11 bases. V lost 6 bases and J lost 2; bases outside the gene matches: 5. Looked up from germline, CDR1 is MNHNY and CDR2 is SVGAGI (reference sequence). The CDR3 sequence is 15 residues long. CDR3 protein: CASRPSGRTQETQYF. The CDR3 DNA reads as TGTGCCAGCAGACCTAGCGGGAGGACACAAGAGACCCAGTACTTC.

This rearrangement joins TRBV28 to TRBJ2-3; no clear D. This CDR3 contains 13 residues. Trimming removed 7 bases from V and 6 bases from J, with 14 bases in between. Germline-derived CDR1 and CDR2 are MDHEN and SYDVKM. CDR3 sequence reads: CASNENLRDTQYF. CDR3 coding DNA: TGTGCCAGCAACGAAAACCTGCGGGATACGCAGTATTTT.

The CDR3 here is CASSRRDNDLTQYF. The CDR3 DNA follows: TGTGCCAGCAGTCGCAGGGACAATGACCTTACCCAGTACTTC. The V gene is TRBV28, the J gene TRBJ2-5, with TRBD1 as a possible D gene (6 bases). V lost 5 bases and J lost 8, with 18 bases in between. Germline CDR1 and CDR2: MDHEN and SYDVKM. The CDR3 covers 14 residues.

The chain combines TRBV28 with TRBJ1-6, with D maybe TRBD1 (6 bases). CDR1 is MDHEN and CDR2 is SYDVKM in the germline V gene. V was shortened by 8 bases and J by 7 bases, with 18 bases between the two germline ends. The CDR3 spans 15 residues. The CDR3 nucleotides are TGTGCCAGCCGAACAGGGACATTTGGGAATTCACCCCTCCACTTT. Protein sequence: CASRTGTFGNSPLHF.

The V gene is TRBV3-1 (or the pseudogene TRBV3-2), the J gene TRBJ1-4; D gene unclear. V shed 4 bases and J shed 1 base, with 10 bases lying between them. Per germline, CDR1 LGHDT and CDR2 YNNKEL (reference sequence). The CDR3 loop spans 15 amino acids. CDR3 DNA sequence: TGTGCCAGCAGCCCCCTTGAGGGAACTAATGAAAAACTGTTTTTT. Protein product: CASSPLEGTNEKLFF.

For this clone: Other DNA sequences of this sample code for an identical CDR3. The rearrangement uses TRBV18 and TRBJ2-5, with 8 bases fitting TRBD2. Germline assignment: CDR1 KGHSH and CDR2 LQKENI. V lost 3 bases to trimming and J lost 5 bases; unmatched junction nucleotides: 2. The CDR3 length is 13 residues. CDR3 amino acids: CASSPGLEETQYF. The CDR3 coding sequence is TGTGCCAGCTCACCGGGACTAGAGGAGACCCAGTACTTC.

The chain is built from TRBV5-1 and TRBJ2-1, with 8 bases fitting TRBD1. Germline CDR1 SGHRS, CDR2 YFSETQ. The CDR3 is 15 residues long. V was clipped by 4 bases and J by 3 bases; unmatched bases: 6. CDR3 amino acids: CASSPDRVLYNEQFF. CDR3 DNA: TGCGCCAGCAGCCCGGACAGGGTACTCTACAATGAGCAGTTCTTC.

V and J are TRBV7-9 and TRBJ2-2, with D possibly being TRBD1 (5 bases). This CDR3 has 16 residues. The germline V gene encodes CDR1 SEHNR and CDR2 FQNEAQ (reference sequence). Trimming removed 1 base at V and 0 bases at J, with 9 bases between. The CDR3 nucleotides read TGTGCCAGCAGCTTAGAGGCAGGGTCGAACACCGGGGAGCTGTTTTTT. It specifies CASSLEAGSNTGELFF. The full variable domain, in which reference TRBV7-9 and TRBJ2-2 provide the parts outside the CDR3, is DTGVSQNPRHKITKRGQNVTFRCDPISEHNRLYWYRQTLGQGPEFLTYFQNEAQLEKSRLLSDRFSAERPKGSFSTLEIQRTEQGDSAMYLCASSLEAGSNTGELFFGEGSRLTVL.

This rearrangement joins TRBV10-3 to TRBJ2-3; tentative D call: TRBD1 (6 bases). This CDR3 has 14 residues. V gave up 4 bases and J gave up 2 bases, with 10 bases separating them. In germline, CDR1 is ENHRY, CDR2 SYGVKD. The CDR3 nucleotides read TGTGCCATCAGTGGGACAGCCGCCACAGATACGCAGTATTTT. Translated: CAISGTAATDTQYF.

The chain carries TRBV7-2 and TRBJ1-2, with D uncertain. V was pared by 5 bases and J by 5 bases, with 18 bases between. Germline V gene lookup returns CDR1 SGHTA and CDR2 FQGNSA. The CDR3 extends over 15 amino acids. The CDR3 DNA follows: TGTGCCAGCAGCCCGGGGAGAGGACGGATTTATGGCTACACCTTC. The encoded protein is CASSPGRGRIYGYTF.

The V call is TRBV4-1, the J call TRBJ2-7; TRBD2 agrees at 8 bases. In germline, CDR1 is MGHRA, CDR2 YSYEKL. The length of the CDR3 is 16 residues. V shed 1 base and J 1 base; nucleotides not matched to a gene: 6. The CDR3 here is CASSQAGRAGSYEQYF. In DNA, the CDR3 is TGCGCCAGCAGCCAAGCCGGGAGGGCCGGGTCCTACGAGCAGTACTTC.

This clone came up once. This sequence joins TRBV28 and TRBJ2-3; possible D gene TRBD1, 7 bases. Trimming shortened V by 6 bases and J by 4 bases, and 17 bases separated the two germline ends. Germline loops: CDR1 MDHEN, CDR2 SYDVKM. The CDR3 runs to 15 residues. The DNA of the CDR3 is TGTGCCAGCAGACCGTATGGAGGGGGCCCAGATACGCAGTATTTT. Protein sequence: CASRPYGGGPDTQYF.

CDR3 sequence reads: CASQGGGGEQFF. CDR3 sequence (DNA): TGTGCCAGCCAGGGAGGGGGAGGTGAGCAGTTCTTC. The chain employs TRBV7-9 and TRBJ2-1; D may be TRBD2 (7 bases). With 8 bases removed from V and 9 bases from J, the gap between germline ends came to 14 bases. The CDR3 has 12 residues. Germline V CDR1 and CDR2: SEHNR, FQNEAQ (reference sequence).